This paragraph covers one T cell receptor (beta chain) sequence. Its antigen is not yet known. No per-base quality is available; no much larger clone lies one base away. TCRbeta CDR3 regions were amplified from genomic DNA using the immunoSEQ Assay, a bias-controlled multiplex PCR. In the paper's pipeline: The number of nucleated cells in each sample was estimated from the amplification of reference gene primers within the assay. To quantify the absolute abundance of each unique TCRbeta CDR3 rearrangement, sequence reads were collapsed and filtered. For each sample, productive Simpson clonality was calculated as the square root of Simpson's diversity index over productive rearrangements. Drawn from immuneACCESS, this table holds only the in-frame rearrangements with V and J called that TCRdb kept. Clones are partly lost; checked studies trace under half to an unresolved V gene and leave the rest unexplained. D and trimming were read from the DNA, whereas the V and J calls and clone size are those reported in that table. The sample table records around 370,000 clones; 90% to 95% of these occur just once. The top ten clonotypes cover about 3.5% of the sample.

The CDR1 and CDR2 encoded by the germline V gene (reference sequence) are LNHDA and SQIVND. Measured from the cysteine to the phenylalanine, the CDR3 is 14 residues long. The only DNA kept is the CDR3, 42 bases in frame from the first base. Clipping removes 6 bases from V and 7 bases from J, with 4 as the unmatched junction base count. This sample is drawn from a study of blood T cell repertoires in COVID-19 (dated by TCRdb to 2019 to 2021). A note on the overall study: Samples covering the acute and convalescent phases of COVID-19 were provided by collaborators in the United States, Italy and Spain. The prospective study material was composed of cDNA or gDNA derived from T cells, B-cell-depleted T cells, or PBMCs. Subjects who had been exposed to COVID-19, were actively infected with it, or had recovered from it provided the deeply sampled blood TCRbeta repertoires that made up the dataset. The repertoires were released in a freely available public database meant as a resource for research on the immune response to SARS-CoV-2. Samples were obtained from the ongoing ImmuneRACE study (first 160 participants) and from about 1,300 subjects provided by 6 global collaborators. Nearly every sample came with metadata listing a de-identified subject ID, COVID-19 status, age in years and sex. Where available, HLA class I and class II types were obtained from metadata supplied by the sample provider rather than from assay-based typing. What the research found in general, with its limitations: How much clinical and demographic metadata was included differed by source and by participant, and the metadata was provided uncurated.

A second Seattle source provided samples from volunteer blood donors who had recovered from COVID-19. Each collaborating institution followed its own protocols to collect whole blood in K2EDTA tubes. For TCRbeta analysis, collaborators shipped samples as frozen whole blood, isolated PBMCs, or DNA extracted from either of those sample types. The V and J segments used are TRBV19 and TRBJ2-1, with TRBD2 matching 12 junction bases. The clonotype was recovered from a woman aged 18-29 years who had recovered from COVID-19. Sequenced input: peripheral blood. Here is the DNA: TGTGCCAGTAGAGAGACTAGCGGGAGAAATGAGCAGTTCTTC. Its coded protein is CASRETSGRNEQFF.